Given below is one TCR beta chain in context. Its antigen is still unknown. The data originate from a study of T cell repertoires in cytomegalovirus infection. Overall study: The authors used CMV epitopes that were HLA-C-restricted (recently identified) and HLA-B-restricted (well studied). Signatures in public TCR beta sequences pointed to both CMV infection and matching HLA type. Findings and caveats of the study: CMV carriers with the relevant HLA were identified by cumulative public TCR beta family frequency. Predominance within the ex vivo response was attributable to HLA-C-restricted CMV-specific TCR beta clonotypes.

TCRdb reprocessed the reads via MiXCR and lists one record per CDR3 protein. Of around 900,000 distinct CDR3 sequences detected, 25% to 40% appear once; the ten largest clones hold around 15%. This CDR3 comprises 14 residues. The germline V gene has CDR1 MNHEY and CDR2 SVGAGI. With 4 bases clipped from V and 7 bases from J, the junction kept 8 bases outside the gene matches. This sequence joins TRBV6-5 and TRBJ1-2; 8 bases agree with TRBD1. This receptor was identified in a human donor in good health (CMV status not recorded). Some clones in this sample may be carry-over from other donors' samples. The input for sequencing was cultured CD8+ T cells from PBMCs, taken from culture after CMV antigen stimulation. The CDR3 loop reads CASSLQGALGGYTF. The CDR3 DNA is TGTGCCAGCAGTTTGCAGGGGGCGCTTGGTGGCTACACCTTC.